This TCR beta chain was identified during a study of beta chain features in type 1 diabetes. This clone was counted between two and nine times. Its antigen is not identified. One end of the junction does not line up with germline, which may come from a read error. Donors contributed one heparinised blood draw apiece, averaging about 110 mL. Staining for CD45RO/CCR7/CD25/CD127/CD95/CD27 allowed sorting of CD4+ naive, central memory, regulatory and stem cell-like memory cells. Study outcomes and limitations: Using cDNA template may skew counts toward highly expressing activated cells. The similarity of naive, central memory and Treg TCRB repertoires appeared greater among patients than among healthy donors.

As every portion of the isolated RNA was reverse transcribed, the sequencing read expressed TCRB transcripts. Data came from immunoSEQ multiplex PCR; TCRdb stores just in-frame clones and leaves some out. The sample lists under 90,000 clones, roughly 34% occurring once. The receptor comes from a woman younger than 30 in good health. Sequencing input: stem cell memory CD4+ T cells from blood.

For the CDR3, the DNA is TGTGCTAGCAGTCGGACTAGCGATTACACCGGGGAGCTGTTTTTT. Protein sequence: CASSRTSDYTGELFF. The genes are TRBV7-7 and TRBJ2-2, with 9 bases identical to TRBD2. This CDR3 contains 15 residues. Germline assignment: CDR1 SSHAT and CDR2 FNYEAQ (reference sequence).